Presented here are 26 T cell receptor beta chains from one specimen sequenced in a study of T cell changes during pregnancy in multiple sclerosis (dated by TCRdb to about 2019). The library was prepared using the immunoSEQ multiplex PCR assay. In its TCRdb copy, this immuneACCESS table keeps in-frame sequences only and misses some clones. Where compared with another copy, unresolved V genes explain less than half of these, and the others have no known cause. Across this sample there are some 30,000 clones, with about nine tenths seen only once. 8.3% of the sample belongs to the ten largest clones. Sequenced material: CD8+ T cells from peripheral blood mononuclear cells, taken in the second trimester of pregnancy. Receptors were obtained from a female donor with multiple sclerosis, enrolled in a pregnancy study.

The V gene is TRBV27, the J gene TRBJ2-2, with D possibly TRBD1 on 7 matching bases. The CDR3 runs to 14 residues. Per germline, CDR1 MNHEY and CDR2 SMNVEV (reference sequence). V lost 8 bases and J lost 8, with 18 bases in between. The CDR3 region is CASGTGDSKGELFF. The DNA for the CDR3 is TGTGCCAGCGGAACGGGGGACAGTAAGGGGGAGCTGTTTTTT.

This clone was observed a handful of times. The chain carries TRBV19 and TRBJ1-6; D ambiguous. The CDR3 consists of 13 residues. V lost 5 bases to trimming and J lost 14 bases, with 16 bases between them. Germline CDR1 and CDR2: LNHDA and SQIVND (reference sequence). The DNA of the CDR3 is TGTGCCAGTAGTGGAGCTACCGGGAGGTCCCTCCACTTT. Translated: CASSGATGRSLHF. Full variable domain (rest looked up from reference TRBV19 and TRBJ1-6): DGGITQSPKYLFRKEGQNVTLSCEQNLNHDAMYWYRQDPGQGLRLIYYSQIVNDFQKGDIAEGYSVSREKKESFPLTVTSAQKNPTAFYLCASSGATGRSLHFGNGTRLTVT.

The rearrangement joins TRBV15 to TRBJ1-4, with D possibly matching TRBD1 (5 bases). Deletions cut 1 base from V and 4 bases from J, with 10 bases between. There are 15 residues in the CDR3. Germline values: CDR1 LNHNV, CDR2 YYDKDF (reference sequence). The CDR3 is CATSRGRGFNEKLFF. The CDR3 DNA sequence: TGTGCCACCAGCAGAGGACGGGGGTTTAATGAAAAACTGTTTTTT.

The chain uses TRBV6-9 and TRBJ2-2; 15 bases are a match to TRBD2. Germline CDR1 and CDR2: MNHGY and SVAAGI. The CDR3 runs to 19 residues. V dropped 2 bases and J dropped 3; count of bases not matched to a gene: 7. CDR3 nucleotide sequence: TGTGCCAGCAGTTATCTTGGACTAGCGGGGGGGAATGACACCGGGGAGCTGTTTTTT. This translates into CASSYLGLAGGNDTGELFF.

CDR3 nucleotides: TGCAGCGTTGCCGCTCGGATCCTGAACGCGGCGCAGTATTTT. This sequence encodes CSVAARILNAAQYF. V gene TRBV29-1 combines with J gene TRBJ2-3; D is unresolved. The CDR3 sequence is 14 residues long. Trimming pared 4 bases from V and 10 bases from J, leaving 21 bases between. In germline, CDR1 is SQVTM, CDR2 ANQGSEA.

V is TRBV28 and J is TRBJ2-3; D is unresolved. In germline, CDR1 is MDHEN, CDR2 SYDVKM. Between the trimmed V and J ends, which lost 1 base and 2 bases, there was a span of 16 bases. CDR3 length: 17 residues. The CDR3 DNA is TGTGCCAGCAGTTTATTCGGCGGAGTGCCCCACACAGATACGCAGTATTTT. It yields the protein CASSLFGGVPHTDTQYF.

The J gene is TRBJ1-1, the V gene TRBV19; weak D call: TRBD1 (6 bases). Germline assignment: CDR1 LNHDA and CDR2 SQIVND (reference sequence). V was cut by 3 bases and J by 4 bases, with 12 bases left in between. This CDR3 is 14 amino acids long. The CDR3 nucleotides are TGTGCCAGTAGTATCTGGGGGCCGGGCACTGAAGCTTTCTTT. Its protein product is CASSIWGPGTEAFF.

This clone has a single count. This chain uses TRBV7-6 with TRBJ2-7, with a tentative D call TRBD2 (5 bases). Germline V CDR1 and CDR2: SGHVS, FNYEAQ. V was pared by 5 bases and J by 4 bases, with 15 bases between. This CDR3 comprises 14 residues. CDR3 nucleotide sequence: TGTGCCAGCAGCCCCGGACTGGCGGGTTACGAGCAGTACTTC. It yields the protein CASSPGLAGYEQYF.

The rearrangement links TRBV19 to TRBJ1-5; D is unresolved. Trimming left V 1 base short and J 1 base short, with 8 bases between. The CDR3 is made up of 15 amino acids. CDR1 is LNHDA, CDR2 SQIVND, per germline (reference sequence). In DNA form, the CDR3 reads TGTGCCAGTAGTATAGCTCCTACCAGCAATCAGCCCCAGCATTTT. Translating it yields CASSIAPTSNQPQHF.

The chain links TRBV9 to TRBJ2-1, with D possibly TRBD2 on 5 matching bases. The germline CDR1 and CDR2 sequences are SGDLS and YYNGEE. Deletions cut 2 bases from V and 0 bases from J, with 12 bases between. CDR3 length equals 16 residues. The CDR3 DNA reads as TGTGCCAGCAGCGTCCCCCCGGCGGGCTCCTACAATGAGCAGTTCTTC. Translation: CASSVPPAGSYNEQFF.

The rearrangement links TRBV6-5 to TRBJ1-1, with D perhaps TRBD1 (6 bases). V lost 0 bases to trimming and J lost 8 bases, with 13 bases between them. The germline V gene has CDR1 MNHEY and CDR2 SVGAGI. The CDR3 has 14 residues. The CDR3 coding sequence is TGTGCCAGCAGTTACTCGATAGGGGGGGGAGAAGCTTTCTTT. This codes for CASSYSIGGGEAFF.

The chain recombines TRBV6-5 with TRBJ2-7, with D possibly being TRBD2 (6 bases). The ends were cut back, 2 bases at V and 2 bases at J, with 13 bases in the middle. The CDR3 runs 15 residues. Per the germline V gene, CDR1 is MNHEY and CDR2 is SVGAGI. CDR3 in DNA: TGTGCCAGCAGTTACGGGACTCCACAAACCTACGAGCAGTACTTC. Translating gives CASSYGTPQTYEQYF.

CDR3 sequence reads: CASRAPGTRDNEQFF. CDR3 in DNA: TGCGCCAGCAGGGCCCCGGGGACAAGGGACAATGAGCAGTTCTTC. V and J are TRBV5-1 and TRBJ2-1; the D gene is possibly TRBD1 (6 bases). Germline CDR1 and CDR2: SGHRS and YFSETQ. Trimming took 5 bases from V and 5 from J, leaving 17 bases between them. This CDR3 contains 15 residues.

The gene calls are TRBV18 and TRBJ1-1; weak D call: TRBD1 (5 bases). In germline, CDR1 is KGHSH, CDR2 LQKENI. V gave up 1 base and J gave up 1 base, with 7 bases separating them. The CDR3 loop spans 14 amino acids. This CDR3 is CASSPQQENTEAFF. CDR3 nucleotides: TGTGCCAGCTCACCACAACAGGAGAACACTGAAGCTTTCTTT.

This chain links TRBV6-5 with TRBJ2-5; D perhaps matches TRBD1 (6 bases). The V end was cut by 6 bases, the J end by 4 bases, with 15 bases between. This CDR3 has 14 amino acids. Germline values: CDR1 MNHEY, CDR2 SVGAGI. CDR3 sequence reads: CASSLLGASETQYF. CDR3 sequence (DNA): TGTGCCAGCAGCCTTTTGGGGGCCTCAGAGACCCAGTACTTC.

The genes are TRBV10-3 and TRBJ1-1; no clear D gene. The CDR3 consists of 14 residues. The germline V and J ends were trimmed by 0 bases and 7 bases, with 12 bases remaining between them. Germline-derived CDR1 and CDR2 are ENHRY and SYGVKD. In DNA form, the CDR3 reads TGTGCCATCAGTGAGTCGAAAGGGAGGAATGAAGCTTTCTTT. Amino acid sequence: CAISESKGRNEAFF.

The chain joins TRBV7-9 to TRBJ2-1; 13 bases are a match to TRBD2. J gave up 7 bases and V 6 bases, and 9 bases lay outside the gene matches. The CDR3 length is 16 residues. Germline CDR1 and CDR2: SEHNR and FQNEAQ (reference sequence). CDR3 in DNA: TGTGCCAGCAGTTTTCCGGGACTAGCGGGGTTAAATGAGCAGTTCTTC. Translation: CASSFPGLAGLNEQFF.

The rearrangement uses TRBV4-1 and TRBJ1-6; tentative D call: TRBD1 (5 bases). The CDR3 runs to 16 residues. V was pared by 3 bases and J by 9 bases, with 18 bases between. CDR1 and CDR2 (germline): MGHRA, YSYEKL. The CDR3: CASSQSSERGGSPLHF. DNA for the CDR3: TGCGCCAGCAGCCAGTCCTCGGAGCGGGGGGGTTCACCCCTCCACTTT.

This clone is termed medium-sized. The chain combines TRBV5-5 with TRBJ2-3; possibly TRBD1 for D (5 bases). In germline, CDR1 is SGHKS, CDR2 YYEKEE (reference sequence). V was pared by 0 bases and J by 2 bases, with 13 bases between. The CDR3 loop spans 16 amino acids. In nucleotides, the CDR3 is TGTGCCAGCAGCTTGGGGCGCACAGGAACCACAGATACGCAGTATTTT. Protein sequence: CASSLGRTGTTDTQYF.

The CDR3 coding sequence is TGTGCCAGCAGTTTAGGCAGCAATCAGCCCCAGCATTTT. Amino acids: CASSLGSNQPQHF. The V and J genes are TRBV27 and TRBJ1-5; D unclear. CDR1 is MNHEY, CDR2 SMNVEV, per germline (reference sequence). Trimming cost V 2 bases and J 1 base, with 3 bases left between them. This CDR3 comprises 13 residues.

The chain recombines TRBV28 with TRBJ2-7, with 10 bases aligning to TRBD1. Germline CDR1 and CDR2: MDHEN and SYDVKM. The CDR3 spans 14 residues. Losses at the gene ends were 4 bases for V and 6 bases for J; bases not matched to a gene: 6. CDR3 sequence (DNA): TGTGCCAGCAGTTGGACAGGGGGTGGTCTCGAGCAGTACTTC. Translated: CASSWTGGGLEQYF. Using reference TRBV28 and TRBJ2-7 for the parts outside the CDR3, the full variable domain is DVKVTQSSRYLVKRTGEKVFLECVQDMDHENMFWYRQDPGLGLRLIYFSYDVKMKEKGDIPEGYSVSREKKERFSLILESASTNQTSMYLCASSWTGGGLEQYFGPGTRLTVT.

As DNA, the CDR3 is TGTGCCACCAGCACAGACGGGACAGCAGCAACTAATGAAAAACTGTTTTTT. Translation: CATSTDGTAATNEKLFF. The J gene is TRBJ1-4, the V gene TRBV15; 7 nucleotides agree with TRBD1. Looked up from germline, CDR1 is LNHNV and CDR2 is YYDKDF (reference sequence). The CDR3 extends over 17 amino acids. After removal of 4 bases from V and 0 bases from J, the junction contained 8 bases not matched to a gene.

This chain uses TRBV7-9 with TRBJ2-1; 9 positions match TRBD1. The germline V gene has CDR1 SEHNR and CDR2 FQNEAQ (reference sequence). This CDR3 has 17 amino acids. The V gene end was trimmed by 5 bases and the J gene end by 3 bases; junction bases not matched to a gene: 11. For the CDR3, the DNA is TGTGCCAGCAGCACCTCCCGGGACAGGGCTTACTACAATGAGCAGTTCTTC. It specifies CASSTSRDRAYYNEQFF.

The chain employs TRBV4-2 and TRBJ2-3, with D unclear. The CDR3 covers 14 residues. The germline V and J ends were trimmed by 0 bases and 1 base, with 5 bases remaining between them. Per the germline V gene, CDR1 is LGHNA and CDR2 is YNFKEQ. The DNA for the CDR3 is TGTGCCAGCAGCCAAGATACGGGCACAGATACGCAGTATTTT. The encoded protein is CASSQDTGTDTQYF.

This clone was recorded only once. The junction departs from germline at one end; a sequencing error may be responsible. The chain joins TRBV6-5 to TRBJ2-3; TRBD2 matches at 12 bases. The germline V gene encodes CDR1 MNHEY and CDR2 SVGAGI. The CDR3 has 13 residues. The CDR3 bases are TGTGCCAGCAGTTACTCGGGTCTAGCGGGGGGGCATTTT. Translation gives CASSYSGLAGGHF.

V usage is TRBV28 and J usage is TRBJ2-1, with TRBD2 identical over 8 bases. J was trimmed by 3 bases and V by 2 bases; bases with no gene match: 6. The CDR3 consists of 16 residues. Germline CDR1 reads MDHEN; CDR2 reads SYDVKM. This CDR3 reads CASSLGLAGGYNEQFF. CDR3 DNA: TGTGCCAGCAGTTTAGGCCTTGCGGGGGGCTACAATGAGCAGTTCTTC.